Sequencing of this T cell receptor beta chain was carried out in a study of a mutant IDH1 vaccine in newly diagnosed glioma. Overall study results and limits: The vaccine induced immune responses, and these occurred in about 95% of patients.

The CDR3 consists of 15 residues. CDR1 and CDR2 (germline): SGHRS, YFSETQ. The V gene end was trimmed by 7 bases and the J gene end by 2 bases; junction bases not matched to a gene: 8. The table came from immunoSEQ multiplex PCR; TCRdb's copy has only in-frame clones and leaves some out. The sample lists roughly 50,000 clones; roughly three quarters were seen once. In the case of this clone: The antigen remains undetermined.

Described time point: week 23, last vaccination. In every dose of vaccine, 300 ug of mutant IDH1 20-mer peptide was given alongside topical imiquimod. Each astrocytoma in the donors was new, WHO grade 3 or 4, IDH1-mutant and ATRX-lost. Sequenced here: PBMCs, sampled from a glioma patient whose treatment included an IDH1 peptide vaccine. The gene calls are TRBV5-1 and TRBJ1-4; TRBD1 matches at 7 bases. This receptor was identified in a woman aged 40 to 50 with glioma. Some clones in this sample may be carry-over from other donors' samples. The CDR3 spells CASRITGATNEKLFF. CDR3 DNA: TGCGCCAGCCGAATCACAGGGGCCACTAATGAAAAACTGTTTTTT.